The source of this T cell receptor (beta chain) is a study of cytomegalovirus exposure and HLA in healthy donors. About the research overall: In a previous analysis, some 120 million unique TCR beta sequences were found from roughly 200 million T cells. There were just under 400 genotyped donors. Of these, about 81% fell in the genetic ancestry cluster associated with self-reported Caucasian donors.

CDR3 length: 16 amino acids. V lost 0 bases and J 1 base, leaving 13 bases between the germline ends. Germline V gene data show CDR1 as SGHRS and CDR2 as YFSETQ. PCR was performed using 60 Vbeta and 13 Jbeta primers. Original processing notes: Unique TCR beta chains numbered 80 million to 95 million in a later analysis, with roughly 11 million shared. The method was immunoSEQ multiplex PCR; TCRdb's version includes in-frame clones alone and lacks a portion of them. For V, J and clone size, that table is used; D and trimming come from the DNA. The top ten hold around 1.2% of the sample, which has about 120,000 clones, about 73% seen once.

Source material: PBMCs. The genes are TRBV5-1 and TRBJ2-5, with D possibly being TRBD2 (5 bases). This sequence originates from a woman in her thirties in good health and CMV-seronegative. DNA of the CDR3: TGCGCCAGCAGCTTGGTGCCAGGAGGAGGCCAAGAGACCCAGTACTTC. Translation gives CASSLVPGGGQETQYF. Looking up the rest from reference TRBV5-1 and TRBJ2-5 gives the full variable domain: KAGVTQTPRYLIKTRGQQVTLSCSPISGHRSVSWYQQTPGQGLQFLFEYFSETQRNKGNFPGRFSGRQFSNSRSEMNVSTLELGDSALYLCASSLVPGGGQETQYFGPGTRLLVL.